These 8 T cell receptor beta chains were sequenced from one sample in a study of tumor and adjacent non-tumor tissue in lung cancer. The template was RNA from unsorted bulk tissue. This non-tumor lung sample came from over 3 cm beyond the tumor edge. A modified ARM-PCR protocol with three rounds of nested PCR amplified TCRbeta. Each CDR3 protein gets one entry after TCRdb re-called the multiplex PCR reads with MiXCR. The data contain tens of thousands of distinct CDR3 sequences, around 62% of them seen just once; the ten biggest clones take up 19%. The sample taken for sequencing was distant non-tumor lung tissue. Receptor source: a woman between 40 and 55 years old with non-small cell lung cancer.

Note on this clonotype: The junction does not match germline at one end; this may be a read error. In DNA form, the CDR3 reads TGTGCCAGCAGCTTTGCGACTGAGCAGTTATTC. Its translation is CASSFATEQLF. This rearrangement joins TRBV11-2 to TRBJ2-1; no firm D call. Per germline, CDR1 SGHAT and CDR2 FQNNGV. This CDR3 comprises 11 residues.

Of note for this clonotype: One end of the junction fails to match germline, which may point to a read error. The chain is built from TRBV29-1 and TRBJ2-1, with D perhaps TRBD1 or TRBD2 (5 bases each). CDR3 size: 13 residues. Germline CDR1 reads SQVTM; CDR2 reads ANQGSEA. The CDR3 DNA follows: TGCAGCGTGAAGCGGACACTACACAATGAGCAGTTATTC. It is translated as CSVKRTLHNEQLF.

With regard to this clonotype: An end of the junction differs from the germline gene, which may be a read error. V is TRBV11-2 and J is TRBJ2-5, with D perhaps TRBD2 (5 bases). CDR3 length: 18 amino acids. Germline V gene sequence: CDR1 SGHAT, CDR2 FQNNGV. The CDR3 DNA reads TGTGCCAGTAGCGATAGCAGATCCACCGGGATAGCTCAAGAGACACAGTGCTTC. Protein product: CASSDSRSTGIAQETQCF. Full variable domain (outside the CDR3, taken from reference TRBV11-2 and TRBJ2-5): EAGVAQSPRYKIIEKRQSVAFWCNPISGHATLYWYQQILGQGPKLLIQFQNNGVVDDSQLPKDRFSAERLKGVDSTLKIQPAKLEDSAVYLCASSDSRSTGIAQETQCFGPGTRLLVL.

The genes are TRBV29-1 and TRBJ2-5, with a tentative D call TRBD2 (5 bases). The germline V gene encodes CDR1 SQVTM and CDR2 ANQGSEA. The CDR3 contains 16 residues. V was cut by 7 bases and J by 5 bases, with 26 bases left in between. DNA of the CDR3: TGCAGCGCTGTCCCAGAACTAGGATTGGGAAGGGAGACCCAGTACTTC. As protein: CSAVPELGLGRETQYF.

Many counts were recorded for this clonotype. The chain is built from TRBV28 and TRBJ1-6, with D possibly matching TRBD1 (5 bases). The CDR3 is 16 residues long. Germline-derived CDR1 and CDR2 are MDHEN and SYDVKM. Between the trimmed V and J ends, which lost 5 bases and 1 base, there was a span of 12 bases. In DNA, the CDR3 is TGTGCCAGCAGTGGAAGGGGTATGTCCTATAATTCACCCCTCCACTTT. This encodes CASSGRGMSYNSPLHF.

In this sample, this clonotype turned up many times. The gene calls are TRBV5-8 and TRBJ2-4, with 8 bases aligning to TRBD1. Germline loops: CDR1 SGHTS, CDR2 YDEGEE. V lost 4 bases and J lost 1; bases outside the gene matches: 13. The CDR3 has 18 amino acids. CDR3 coding DNA: TGTGCCAGCAGCCCAGCCTGGACAGGGTTATTGGCCAAAAACATTCAGTACTTC. It specifies CASSPAWTGLLAKNIQYF.

Notes on this clonotype: One end of the junction varies from germline; a read error may be responsible. The J gene is TRBJ1-2, the V gene TRBV6-5; possibly TRBD1 for D (5 bases). Germline V gives CDR1 MNHEY, CDR2 SVGAGI. The CDR3 contains 15 residues. The CDR3 here is CANRYGAGSDYGYTF. The CDR3 bases are TGTGCCAACCGTTACGGGGCAGGGTCTGACTATGGCTACACCTTT.

The CDR3 sequence is CASIQRARRADTQYF. The CDR3 DNA reads TGTGCCAGCATCCAACGGGCTAGACGAGCAGATACGCAGTATTTT. The V and J genes are TRBV11-2 and TRBJ2-3; unclear D gene. There are 15 residues in the CDR3. V was trimmed by 7 bases and J by 4 bases, leaving 18 bases between them. CDR1 SGHAT and CDR2 FQNNGV come from the germline V gene.